This TCR beta chain emerged from a study of Ad26.COV2.S vaccination and SARS-CoV-2 variants. As for the study in general: The donor belonged to the COV1001 Ad26.COV2.S trial arm. In the study, Ad26.COV2.S was injected intramuscularly once, or twice 56 days apart.

The CDR3 sequence is 13 residues long. The V and J ends lost 5 bases and 1 base respectively, with 8 bases between them. Looked up from germline, CDR1 is LNHDA and CDR2 is SQIVND (reference sequence). Treatment reported: around 19 received Ad26.COV2.S at low or high dose, single or two shots; roughly 5 received placebo; per-sample allocation not given. Samples were taken on day 63 after the first vaccine or placebo injection. The vaccine antigen was prefusion-stabilized Wuhan SARS-CoV-2 spike. Produced via immunoSEQ multiplex PCR; TCRdb's table is partial and in-frame only. The data contain about 400,000 clones, approximately 91% of them singletons.

Sequences were derived from peripheral blood, sampled in a trial of Ad26.COV2.S vaccine versus placebo. J is TRBJ1-1 and V is TRBV19; D is undetermined. The TCR was taken from a person between 18 and 60 years old who received the Ad26.COV2.S COVID-19 vaccine or a placebo. CDR3 sequence reads: CASSPGWNTEAFF. Here the CDR3 DNA reads TGTGCCAGTAGTCCGGGGTGGAACACTGAAGCTTTCTTT.